These 31 T cell receptor beta chains originate from one sample sequenced in a study of cytomegalovirus exposure and HLA in healthy donors. The PCR contained 60 Vbeta and 13 Jbeta primers. The method was immunoSEQ multiplex PCR; TCRdb's version includes in-frame clones alone and lacks a portion of them. The sample records 200,000 or so clones, approximately 84% being singletons. Material: PBMCs. These receptor sequences come from a man aged 45-60 years in good health and CMV-seronegative.

V usage is TRBV4-1 and J usage is TRBJ2-2; 9 bases align to TRBD1. In germline, CDR1 is MGHRA, CDR2 YSYEKL. This CDR3 region has 15 residues. Trimming cost V 4 bases and J 7 bases; bases outside gene matches: 7. The CDR3 DNA reads as TGCGCCAGCAGCCCTCGGACAGGGGCCCACGGGGAGCTGTTTTTT. It encodes CASSPRTGAHGELFF.

The chain couples TRBV6-5 to TRBJ2-7; 10 bases map to TRBD1. V lost 5 bases, J lost 1 base, and 5 bases stayed unmatched. CDR3 length: 15 amino acids. Germline V gene lookup returns CDR1 MNHEY and CDR2 SVGAGI. CDR3 bases: TGTGCCAGCAGTCGCCCGGGACAGGGGTCCTACGAGCAGTACTTC. It translates to CASSRPGQGSYEQYF.

J is TRBJ2-7 and V is TRBV12-5; 7 bases agree with TRBD1. The CDR3 runs 13 residues. The germline gives CDR1 LGHNT, CDR2 FRNRAP. With 6 bases clipped from V and 2 bases from J, the junction kept 4 bases outside the gene matches. The CDR3 here is CASGRDRAYEQYF. The CDR3 nucleotides read TGTGCTAGTGGGAGGGACAGAGCCTACGAGCAGTACTTC.

This CDR3 reads CASSREQYF. The CDR3 DNA is TGTGCCAGCAGTCGGGAGCAGTACTTC. The chain uses TRBV6-1 and TRBJ2-7, with D unclear. Trimming took 5 bases from V and 7 from J, leaving 3 bases between them. This CDR3 spans 9 amino acids. Looked up from germline, CDR1 is MNHNS and CDR2 is SASEGT.

The chain joins TRBV6-5 to TRBJ1-5; 7 bases map to TRBD1. CDR1 and CDR2 from the germline V gene are MNHEY and SVGAGI. Trimming removed 6 bases from V and 1 base from J; junction bases left unmatched: 6. The CDR3 extends over 15 amino acids. As DNA, the CDR3 is TGTGCCAGCAGCGTGACAGGGATGAGCAATCAGCCCCAGCATTTT. This gives the protein CASSVTGMSNQPQHF.

This clone was observed a handful of times. V gene TRBV10-3 combines with J gene TRBJ1-1; 7 bases are a match to TRBD1. The CDR3 contains 13 residues. Trimming cost V 10 bases and J 3 bases; bases outside gene matches: 8. Germline values: CDR1 ENHRY, CDR2 SYGVKD. The CDR3 loop is CATARGGDTEAFF. DNA of the CDR3: TGTGCCACCGCGCGAGGGGGCGACACTGAAGCTTTCTTT.

The chain is built from TRBV4-2 and TRBJ1-3; D is undetermined. The V gene lost 2 bases and the J gene lost 0 bases, with 14 bases spanning the gap. The CDR3 sequence is 17 residues long. In germline, CDR1 is LGHNA, CDR2 YNFKEQ. In DNA, the CDR3 is TGTGCCAGCAGCCAACCCTTGGCGGTTAACTCTGGAAACACCATATATTTT. It encodes CASSQPLAVNSGNTIYF.

The rearrangement uses TRBV12-5 and TRBJ1-5; D is perhaps TRBD1 (6 bases). The CDR3 length is 15 residues. Trimming pared 1 base from V and 1 base from J, leaving 8 bases between. In germline, CDR1 is LGHNT, CDR2 FRNRAP. CDR3 nucleotide sequence: TGTGCTAGTGGTTTGGCAGGACAGAGCAATCAGCCCCAGCATTTT. It yields the protein CASGLAGQSNQPQHF.

The chain couples TRBV4-3 to TRBJ1-6; TRBD1 aligns across 7 bases. Germline CDR1 is LGHNA and CDR2 is YSLEER. V was clipped by 1 base and J by 8 bases; unmatched bases: 8. This CDR3 is 16 amino acids long. The CDR3 region has the DNA TGCGCCAGCAGCCAAGCGACAGGGCCTGGGGATTCACCCCTCCACTTT. It yields the protein CASSQATGPGDSPLHF.

The V gene is TRBV19, the J gene TRBJ2-1; 7 bases agree with TRBD1. The V and J ends lost 5 bases and 0 bases, in that order; junction bases with no gene match: 4. CDR1 is LNHDA and CDR2 is SQIVND in the germline V gene (reference sequence). The CDR3 length is 15 residues. CDR3 sequence: CASSLQGFSYNEQFF. The CDR3, as DNA: TGTGCCAGTAGTTTACAGGGGTTCTCCTACAATGAGCAGTTCTTC.

The rearrangement joins TRBV4-1 to TRBJ2-3; 7 bases agree with TRBD1. The CDR3 extends over 16 amino acids. Unmatched junction bases numbered 7, after V lost 3 bases and J lost 1 base. In germline, CDR1 is MGHRA, CDR2 YSYEKL. CDR3 loop: CASSHSPGQGTDTQYF. The CDR3 DNA follows: TGCGCCAGCAGCCACTCCCCCGGACAGGGCACAGATACGCAGTATTTT.

This chain joins TRBV4-3 and TRBJ1-6; the D is unclear. CDR3 length: 13 residues. Trimming cost V 0 bases and J 14 bases, with 11 bases left between them. Germline CDR1 is LGHNA and CDR2 is YSLEER. The CDR3 reads CASSQDSRGSLHF. The CDR3 DNA reads TGCGCCAGCAGCCAAGATAGTCGGGGTTCCCTCCACTTT.

This sequence joins TRBV10-3 and TRBJ2-3, with 8 bases matching TRBD1. The ends lost 5 bases at V and 2 bases at J; junction bases unmatched: 9. From germline, CDR1 is ENHRY and CDR2 SYGVKD. This CDR3 has 16 amino acids. CDR3 nucleotide sequence: TGTGCCATCAGTCCCTACGGACAGGGTCACACAGATACGCAGTATTTT. Translation: CAISPYGQGHTDTQYF.

The chain has TRBV29-1 and TRBJ2-7; TRBD2 matches at 7 bases. The V and J ends lost 5 bases and 5 bases, in that order; junction bases with no gene match: 3. CDR3 length equals 11 residues. CDR1 SQVTM and CDR2 ANQGSEA come from the germline V gene. CDR3 bases: TGCAGCGTTCATGGGGGGGACGAGCAGTACTTC. It yields the protein CSVHGGDEQYF.

CDR3 in amino acids: CASTRTGRNEKLFF. For the CDR3, the DNA is TGTGCCAGCACCCGGACAGGCCGAAATGAAAAACTGTTTTTT. V and J are TRBV5-6 and TRBJ1-4, with 7 nucleotides matching TRBD1. Germline-derived CDR1 and CDR2 are SGHDT and YYEEEE. Trimming at V came to 6 bases and at J to 5 bases, leaving 7 bases not matched to a gene. CDR3 size: 14 residues.

J is TRBJ1-2 and V is TRBV29-1, with 7 nucleotides matching TRBD1. Per germline, CDR1 SQVTM and CDR2 ANQGSEA. The CDR3 has 14 amino acids. The V segment lost 1 base and the J segment 5 bases; nucleotides outside the gene matches: 7. The CDR3 spells CSVEGIGGGYGYTF. For the CDR3, the DNA is TGCAGCGTTGAAGGAATAGGGGGCGGTTATGGCTACACCTTC.

This clone was observed a few times. The genes are TRBV29-1 and TRBJ2-2; TRBD2 aligns across 10 bases. With V trimmed by 6 bases and J by 1 base, 2 bases remained unmatched. The CDR3 sequence is 14 residues long. Germline assignment: CDR1 SQVTM and CDR2 ANQGSEA. DNA for the CDR3: TGCAGCGTCCGACTAGCGGGGAACACCGGGGAGCTGTTTTTT. Its protein product is CSVRLAGNTGELFF.

This clone was observed a handful of times. V is TRBV27 and J is TRBJ1-5, with D tentatively TRBD1 (5 bases). V lost 5 bases, J lost 9 bases, and 17 bases lay in between. Germline CDR1 reads MNHEY; CDR2 reads SMNVEV (reference sequence). CDR3 size: 14 residues. In nucleotides, the CDR3 is TGTGCCAGCAGTCCCGGGGGAGGGCCGGGGCCCCAGCATTTT. As protein: CASSPGGGPGPQHF.

This clone was detected a few times. The chain joins TRBV7-9 to TRBJ2-5; D is unresolved. From germline, CDR1 is SEHNR and CDR2 FQNEAQ (reference sequence). Trimming pared 2 bases from V and 2 bases from J, leaving 9 bases between. This CDR3 region has 14 residues. DNA for the CDR3: TGTGCCAGCAGCTTAAGACTGAATCAAGAGACCCAGTACTTC. Its protein product is CASSLRLNQETQYF.

V gene TRBV7-2 combines with J gene TRBJ2-1, with D perhaps TRBD2 (5 bases). Germline values: CDR1 SGHTA, CDR2 FQGNSA. The CDR3 runs to 13 residues. Deletions cut 3 bases from V and 7 bases from J, with 10 bases between. Written as DNA, the CDR3 is TGTGCCAGCAGCTTTGGAGGTTGGAATGAGCAGTTCTTC. As protein: CASSFGGWNEQFF.

The gene calls are TRBV25-1 and TRBJ2-3; the match to TRBD2 covers 8 bases. V lost 4 bases, J lost 6 bases, and 6 bases stayed unmatched. This CDR3 region has 14 residues. Germline CDR1 is MGHDK and CDR2 is SYGVNS. As DNA, the CDR3 is TGTGCCAGCAGTGCCGGGGGGGCAGTTGATACGCAGTATTTT. It is translated as CASSAGGAVDTQYF.

This sequence joins TRBV19 and TRBJ2-3; 10 bases align to TRBD2. Germline V gene data show CDR1 as LNHDA and CDR2 as SQIVND (reference sequence). The ends lost 6 bases at V and 3 bases at J; junction bases unmatched: 9. The CDR3 spans 16 residues. The CDR3 region is CASRTIAGGQTDTQYF. In nucleotides, the CDR3 is TGTGCCAGTAGGACGATAGCGGGGGGTCAGACAGATACGCAGTATTTT.

The chain links TRBV11-2 to TRBJ2-7, with TRBD1 identical over 8 bases. Germline V gene data show CDR1 as SGHAT and CDR2 as FQNNGV. Trimming at V came to 5 bases and at J to 5 bases, leaving 11 bases not matched to a gene. The CDR3 is 15 residues long. The CDR3 spells CASSKPSGQVHEQYF. The CDR3 DNA sequence: TGTGCCAGCAGCAAACCCTCGGGACAGGTCCACGAGCAGTACTTC.

The V call is TRBV7-8, the J call TRBJ2-5; 7 bases fit TRBD1. The J call may be incorrect, as the DNA end agrees better with TRBJ2-7. This CDR3 is built from 15 residues. In germline, CDR1 is SGHVS, CDR2 FQNEAQ. The DNA for the CDR3 is TGTGCCAGCAGCTCCGCAGGGGGTACTTCCTACGAGCAGTACTTC. Translating gives CASSSAGGTSYEQYF.

V and J are TRBV19 and TRBJ1-2; TRBD1 matches at 9 bases. The J segment lost 8 bases and the V segment lost 6 bases, leaving 10 bases of the junction unmatched. Germline V CDR1 and CDR2: LNHDA, SQIVND (reference sequence). This CDR3 has 14 residues. The CDR3 DNA reads as TGTGCCAGTAGCGGGACAGGGAAAGGATTAGGCTACACCTTC. Protein sequence: CASSGTGKGLGYTF. Using reference TRBV19 and TRBJ1-2 for the parts outside the CDR3, the full variable domain is DGGITQSPKYLFRKEGQNVTLSCEQNLNHDAMYWYRQDPGQGLRLIYYSQIVNDFQKGDIAEGYSVSREKKESFPLTVTSAQKNPTAFYLCASSGTGKGLGYTFGSGTRLTVV.

The J gene is TRBJ2-2, the V gene TRBV6-5, with unresolved D. The germline CDR1 and CDR2 sequences are MNHEY and SVGAGI. The CDR3 spans 12 residues. The V end was cut by 2 bases, the J end by 7 bases, with 5 bases between. CDR3 amino acids: CASSYGSGELFF. The CDR3 DNA follows: TGTGCCAGCAGTTACGGCAGCGGGGAGCTGTTTTTT.

This sequence joins TRBV6-5 and TRBJ1-1, with D possibly being TRBD1 (6 bases). CDR3 size: 14 residues. Trimming removed 5 bases at V and 4 bases at J, with 14 bases between. Per the germline V gene, CDR1 is MNHEY and CDR2 is SVGAGI. CDR3 nucleotide sequence: TGTGCCAGCAGTCGTGAGGGGGGGCCCACTGAAGCTTTCTTT. Protein: CASSREGGPTEAFF.

This chain links TRBV29-1 with TRBJ2-5; D is perhaps TRBD2 (6 bases). V was pared by 6 bases and J by 1 base, with 15 bases between. The CDR3 sequence is 14 residues long. Germline CDR1 and CDR2: SQVTM and ANQGSEA. DNA of the CDR3: TGCAGCGTCTCGCGGGGCGGGGCCCAAGAGACCCAGTACTTC. Protein product: CSVSRGGAQETQYF.

This rearrangement joins TRBV29-1 to TRBJ1-1; D is uncertain. Germline CDR1 SQVTM, CDR2 ANQGSEA. This CDR3 has 13 amino acids. V shed 3 bases and J shed 1 base, with 9 bases lying between them. The CDR3 loop is CSVDREANTEAFF. The CDR3 DNA sequence: TGCAGCGTTGATAGAGAGGCGAACACTGAAGCTTTCTTT.

This clone has only a few counts. The chain couples TRBV6-1 to TRBJ1-3; TRBD1 matches at 9 bases. From germline, CDR1 is MNHNS and CDR2 SASEGT. V dropped 4 bases and J dropped 10; count of bases not matched to a gene: 5. The CDR3 totals 13 residues. CDR3 nucleotides: TGTGCCAGCAGTGGGACAGGGGAGCGAACCATATATTTT. Amino acid sequence: CASSGTGERTIYF.

The rearrangement uses TRBV15 and TRBJ2-1; no clear D gene. The CDR3 totals 16 residues. Trimming left V 2 bases short and J 6 bases short, with 17 bases between. Germline CDR1 reads LNHNV; CDR2 reads YYDKDF (reference sequence). CDR3 amino acids: CATSRISLTRVNEQFF. The CDR3 nucleotides are TGTGCCACCAGCAGAATTAGTCTTACCCGCGTCAATGAGCAGTTCTTC.